The subject of this entry is one T cell receptor (beta chain). Other DNA variants within this sample encode the same CDR3. The data were taken from a study of Ad26.COV2.S vaccination and SARS-CoV-2 variants. Data came from immunoSEQ multiplex PCR; TCRdb stores just in-frame clones and leaves some out. The sample lists about 680,000 clones, around 90% seen once, with approximately 1.5% in the top ten. The treatment: around 19 received Ad26.COV2.S at low or high dose, single or two shots; about five received placebo; per-sample allocation not given. Day 63 after the first injection of vaccine or placebo was the sampling time. CDR3 length equals 16 residues. The trim removed 0 bases at V and 3 bases at J, leaving 5 bases unmatched. From germline, CDR1 is MNHEY and CDR2 SVGAGI.

Sample: peripheral blood, taken in a trial of Ad26.COV2.S vaccine versus placebo. This TCR was recovered from a person aged 18-60 years who received the Ad26.COV2.S COVID-19 vaccine or a placebo. The J gene is TRBJ2-7, the V gene TRBV6-5; 10 nucleotides match TRBD1. The CDR3 nucleotides are TGTGCCAGCAGTTACTCAACGGGACAGGGGAGCTACGAGCAGTACTTC. Translating gives CASSYSTGQGSYEQYF.